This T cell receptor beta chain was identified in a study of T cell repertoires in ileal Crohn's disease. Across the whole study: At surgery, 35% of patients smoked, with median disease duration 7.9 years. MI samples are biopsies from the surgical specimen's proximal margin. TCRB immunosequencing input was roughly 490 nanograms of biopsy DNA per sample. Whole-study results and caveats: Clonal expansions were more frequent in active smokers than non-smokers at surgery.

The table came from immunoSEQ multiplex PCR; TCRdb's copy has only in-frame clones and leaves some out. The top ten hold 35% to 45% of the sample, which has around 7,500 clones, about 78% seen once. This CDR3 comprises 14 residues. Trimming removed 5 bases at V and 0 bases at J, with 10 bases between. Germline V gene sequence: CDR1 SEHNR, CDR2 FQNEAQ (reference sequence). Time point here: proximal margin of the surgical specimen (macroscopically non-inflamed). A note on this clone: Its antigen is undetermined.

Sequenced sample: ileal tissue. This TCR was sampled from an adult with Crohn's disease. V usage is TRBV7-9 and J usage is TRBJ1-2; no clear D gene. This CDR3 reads CASSPRDSNYGYTF. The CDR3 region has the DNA TGTGCCAGCAGCCCCCGGGATTCTAACTATGGCTACACCTTC.